A single sample gave rise to the 17 T cell receptor beta chains below, sequenced in a study of glioma-infiltrating T cells after dendritic cell vaccination. TCRdb keeps only in-frame clones here, not all; method: immunoSEQ multiplex PCR. The sample includes approximately 110,000 clones, almost 90% seen only once; the top ten take 2.7%. Time point given: after dendritic cell vaccination, including at tumor progression/relapse. Sequences were derived from blood, sampled after dendritic cell vaccination. These receptors were obtained from a human donor with glioblastoma.

This chain joins TRBV5-8 and TRBJ2-5, with 7 nucleotides matching TRBD1. The CDR3 length is 14 residues. The ends lost 4 bases at V and 2 bases at J; junction bases unmatched: 5. The germline V gene has CDR1 SGHTS and CDR2 YDEGEE. The CDR3 DNA follows: TGTGCCAGCAGCCTAGGGACAGTTCAAGAGACCCAGTACTTC. This codes for CASSLGTVQETQYF.

The rearrangement joins TRBV19 to TRBJ1-2, with D maybe TRBD1 (6 bases). Germline V gene data show CDR1 as LNHDA and CDR2 as SQIVND (reference sequence). The V and J ends lost 4 bases and 0 bases respectively, with 12 bases between them. The CDR3 loop spans 15 amino acids. CDR3 sequence reads: CASSRGQGANYGYTF. DNA for the CDR3: TGTGCCAGTAGTAGGGGGCAAGGAGCTAACTATGGCTACACCTTC.

The chain links TRBV9 to TRBJ1-2, with 7 bases identical to TRBD1. This CDR3 region has 12 residues. Germline V gene sequence: CDR1 SGDLS, CDR2 YYNGEE. Germline trimming cut 7 bases from V and 4 bases from J; bases unmatched to any gene: 4. CDR3 coding DNA: TGTGCCAGCTCCGGGACAGTCTATGGCTACACCTTC. Amino acids: CASSGTVYGYTF.

In this sample, this clone turned up once. This sequence joins TRBV6-4 and TRBJ2-1; D is possibly TRBD2 (5 bases). From germline, CDR1 is MRHNA and CDR2 SNTAGT. The CDR3 consists of 17 residues. V lost 5 bases, J lost 0 bases, and 17 bases lay in between. CDR3 sequence: CASSPGGGQRSYNEQFF. The CDR3 DNA reads as TGTGCCAGCAGTCCAGGAGGCGGGCAGCGCTCCTACAATGAGCAGTTCTTC.

In this sample, this clone turned up a few times. The chain links TRBV11-2 to TRBJ2-3, with D possibly TRBD1 on 5 matching bases. The CDR3 runs 15 residues. The germline V gene has CDR1 SGHAT and CDR2 FQNNGV. V lost 5 bases to trimming and J lost 1 base, with 13 bases between them. The CDR3 spells CASSPEGAGTDTQYF. The CDR3 bases are TGTGCCAGCAGCCCCGAAGGGGCAGGCACAGATACGCAGTATTTT.

J is TRBJ2-7 and V is TRBV6-1; TRBD2 matches 10 bases. The V segment lost 2 bases and the J segment 3 bases; nucleotides outside the gene matches: 4. In germline, CDR1 is MNHNS, CDR2 SASEGT. The CDR3 consists of 15 residues. The CDR3 protein is CASSEWSSGSYEQYF. The DNA for the CDR3 is TGTGCCAGCAGTGAATGGTCTAGCGGGAGCTACGAGCAGTACTTC.

This clone was counted a single time. The chain carries TRBV2 and TRBJ2-7, with D possibly TRBD1 on 6 matching bases. V lost 4 bases, J lost 3 bases, and 10 bases lay in between. The CDR3 runs 13 residues. CDR1 is SNHLY, CDR2 FYNNEI, per germline. The CDR3 DNA sequence: TGTGCCAGCAGTGGAACAGGGAACTACGAGCAGTACTTC. It is translated as CASSGTGNYEQYF.

The CDR3 region is CASSRDRVSEQYF. The CDR3, as DNA: TGTGCCAGTAGTCGCGACAGGGTCTCCGAGCAGTACTTC. V is TRBV19 and J is TRBJ2-7, with 7 bases identical to TRBD1. V shed 5 bases and J 6 bases; nucleotides not matched to a gene: 7. The CDR3 totals 13 residues. The germline CDR1 and CDR2 sequences are LNHDA and SQIVND (reference sequence).

This clone was seen a single time. The rearrangement uses TRBV4-1 and TRBJ2-5; TRBD1 agrees at 10 bases. The CDR3 has 15 residues. Trimming removed 0 bases from V and 3 bases from J; junction bases left unmatched: 1. Germline CDR1 MGHRA, CDR2 YSYEKL. DNA for the CDR3: TGCGCCAGCAGCCAAGAAGGGACAGGGGAAGAGACCCAGTACTTC. Amino acid sequence: CASSQEGTGEETQYF.

This sequence joins TRBV2 and TRBJ1-6; D remains ambiguous. Germline assignment: CDR1 SNHLY and CDR2 FYNNEI. The CDR3 runs to 13 residues. V dropped 1 base and J dropped 10 bases, with 8 bases sitting between them. Here the CDR3 reads CASSEELGSPLHF. The DNA for the CDR3 is TGTGCCAGCAGTGAAGAACTGGGCTCACCCCTCCACTTT.

V and J are TRBV5-1 and TRBJ2-1; 7 bases fit TRBD1. The CDR3 runs to 15 residues. Germline-derived CDR1 and CDR2 are SGHRS and YFSETQ. Trimming took 6 bases from V and 5 from J; bases not matched to a gene: 11. CDR3 sequence: CASTPPGQRHNEQFF. The DNA of the CDR3 is TGCGCCAGCACGCCACCGGGACAGAGACACAATGAGCAGTTCTTC.

J is TRBJ1-1 and V is TRBV14; D perhaps matches TRBD1 (6 bases). The CDR3 loop spans 16 amino acids. V was pared by 6 bases and J by 3 bases, with 20 bases between. From germline, CDR1 is SGHDN and CDR2 FVKESK. CDR3 loop: CASSPLDDRRDTEAFF. The CDR3 DNA follows: TGTGCCAGCAGTCCCCTGGACGACAGGAGAGACACTGAAGCTTTCTTT.

This chain uses TRBV18 with TRBJ1-1; D unresolved. CDR1 KGHSH and CDR2 LQKENI come from the germline V gene. Deletions cut 1 base from V and 3 bases from J, with 6 bases between. This CDR3 comprises 13 residues. Written as DNA, the CDR3 is TGTGCCAGCTCACCACGACGGGACACTGAAGCTTTCTTT. Amino acids: CASSPRRDTEAFF.

V is TRBV2 and J is TRBJ1-2; possible D gene TRBD1, 5 bases. Per germline, CDR1 SNHLY and CDR2 FYNNEI. Trimming pared 6 bases from V and 2 bases from J, leaving 7 bases between. This CDR3 has 12 amino acids. CDR3 sequence reads: CASRGQNYGYTF. In DNA, the CDR3 is TGTGCCAGCAGGGGGCAGAACTATGGCTACACCTTC.

The chain joins TRBV27 to TRBJ2-2, with 10 nucleotides matching TRBD2. After removal of 4 bases from V and 4 bases from J, the junction contained 6 bases not matched to a gene. Germline-derived CDR1 and CDR2 are MNHEY and SMNVEV (reference sequence). This CDR3 region has 16 residues. CDR3 DNA: TGTGCCAGCAGTTCCACTAGCGGGGCGCGCACCGGGGAGCTGTTTTTT. Translated, it gives CASSSTSGARTGELFF.

This chain connects TRBV13 to TRBJ1-3; D gene uncertain. CDR1 is PRHDT and CDR2 is FYEKMQ in the germline V gene (reference sequence). With 0 bases removed from V and 2 bases from J, the gap between germline ends came to 8 bases. This CDR3 spans 15 amino acids. The CDR3, as DNA: TGTGCCAGCAGCTTAGGCCTGGCAGCTGGAAACACCATATATTTT. Translated, it gives CASSLGLAAGNTIYF.

DNA for the CDR3: TGTGCCAGCCGGACCGGGGGGGATAGCGAGCAGTACTTC. Amino acid sequence: CASRTGGDSEQYF. This chain connects TRBV6-5 to TRBJ2-5, with TRBD2 matching over 8 bases. The tail of the sequence fits TRBJ2-7 better, so the J call may be wrong. Germline V lookup: CDR1 MNHEY, CDR2 SVGAGI. The CDR3 has 13 residues.